Each of the 5 T cell receptor beta chains below was sequenced from the same sample in a study of cytomegalovirus exposure and HLA in healthy donors. Primers: 60 Vbeta forward and 13 Jbeta reverse. Using immunoSEQ multiplex PCR, the repertoire was profiled, and TCRdb retains in-frame clones only, with some absent. The sample has some 140,000 clones; 77% are singletons. Sequencing was done on a sample of PBMCs. The receptors come from a man aged 25 to 40 in good health and CMV-seronegative.

This clone has more than one count but fewer than ten. The chain uses TRBV6-5 and TRBJ1-2, with TRBD1 identical over 8 bases. The germline CDR1 and CDR2 sequences are MNHEY and SVGAGI. The CDR3 loop spans 14 amino acids. Losses at the gene ends were 2 bases for V and 8 bases for J; bases not matched to a gene: 7. The CDR3 reads CASSYRGTGTGYTF. CDR3 in DNA: TGTGCCAGCAGTTACCGGGGGACAGGAACAGGCTACACCTTC.

The sample holds a few counts of this clone. The chain uses TRBV6-5 and TRBJ2-1; D gene unclear. CDR1 is MNHEY, CDR2 SVGAGI, per germline. The CDR3 contains 15 residues. Trimming shortened V by 0 bases and J by 15 bases, and 21 bases separated the two germline ends. The CDR3 DNA sequence: TGTGCCAGCAGTTACTCCCCGGAGACTTTTACCCTATTGTTCTTC. This translates into CASSYSPETFTLLFF.

V is TRBV7-3 and J is TRBJ1-1; D may be TRBD1 (6 bases). CDR1 and CDR2 from the germline V gene are SGHTA and FQGTGA. This CDR3 has 13 residues. Trimming shortened V by 5 bases and J by 5 bases, and 12 bases separated the two germline ends. In nucleotides, the CDR3 is TGTGCCAGCAGCGCCCGGGGGGCAACTGAAGCTTTCTTT. It codes for CASSARGATEAFF.

The chain uses TRBV7-9 and TRBJ2-1; TRBD2 matches 10 bases. V lost 5 bases and J lost 4; bases outside the gene matches: 14. The CDR3 covers 18 residues. CDR1 SEHNR and CDR2 FQNEAQ come from the germline V gene (reference sequence). The CDR3 DNA follows: TGTGCCAGCAGCCCCGGGGGAGCGGGAGGGCCACAGTACAATGAGCAGTTCTTC. This codes for CASSPGGAGGPQYNEQFF.

The chain carries TRBV25-1 and TRBJ2-7; 10 bases fit TRBD2. There are 14 residues in the CDR3. V shed 8 bases and J 3 bases; nucleotides not matched to a gene: 7. The germline gives CDR1 MGHDK, CDR2 SYGVNS. This CDR3 reads CASGTSSGSYEQYF. In DNA, the CDR3 is TGTGCCAGCGGGACATCTAGCGGGAGCTACGAGCAGTACTTC.